The 13 T cell receptor beta chains in this list originate from one sample, sequenced in a study of a mutant IDH1 vaccine in newly diagnosed glioma. Their antigens remain unidentified. Using immunoSEQ multiplex PCR, the repertoire was profiled, and TCRdb retains in-frame clones only, with some absent. The table includes about 58,000 clones, 80% to 90% detected once. As for time point: week 5, during vaccination. Every vaccine dose comprised 300 ug of mutant IDH1 20-mer peptide plus topical imiquimod. The specimen comprised PBMCs, sampled from a glioma patient whose treatment included an IDH1 peptide vaccine. All receptors derive from a woman aged 50 to 60 with glioma.

The genes are TRBV4-2 and TRBJ2-7; D possibly matches TRBD1 or TRBD2 (6 bases each). The CDR3 length is 15 residues. From germline, CDR1 is LGHNA and CDR2 YNFKEQ. Trimming removed 0 bases from V and 2 bases from J, with 11 bases in between. DNA of the CDR3: TGTGCCAGCAGCCAAGATCTGGGGGGCACCTACGAGCAGTACTTC. Its translation: CASSQDLGGTYEQYF.

This chain uses TRBV7-3 with TRBJ2-1; 8 bases fit TRBD1. V shed 2 bases and J 5 bases; nucleotides not matched to a gene: 2. CDR1 and CDR2 from the germline V gene are SGHTA and FQGTGA. CDR3 size: 14 residues. CDR3 in DNA: TGTGCCAGCAGCTTACAGGGGGCCAACAATGAGCAGTTCTTC. It yields the protein CASSLQGANNEQFF.

This clone was picked up one time. The chain couples TRBV5-4 to TRBJ1-2, with 9 nucleotides matching TRBD1. Trimming took 2 bases from V and 8 from J; bases not matched to a gene: 4. The CDR3 is 13 amino acids. Germline CDR1 reads SGHNT; CDR2 reads YYREEE (reference sequence). In nucleotides, the CDR3 is TGTGCCAGCAGCTTACAGGGGGCGCAGGGCTACACCTTC. Translated, it gives CASSLQGAQGYTF. The full variable domain, in which reference TRBV5-4 and TRBJ1-2 provide the parts outside the CDR3, is ETGVTQSPTHLIKTRGQQVTLRCSSQSGHNTVSWYQQALGQGPQFIFQYYREEENGRGNFPPRFSGLQFPNYSSELNVNALELDDSALYLCASSLQGAQGYTFGSGTRLTVV.

The rearrangement uses TRBV5-1 and TRBJ2-1; unclear D gene. Trimming left V 2 bases short and J 4 bases short, with 10 bases between. This CDR3 is 14 amino acids long. Germline CDR1 is SGHRS and CDR2 is YFSETQ. CDR3 loop: CASSLPAVYNEQFF. The CDR3 DNA reads TGCGCCAGCAGCTTACCGGCAGTTTACAATGAGCAGTTCTTC.

This clone has more than one count but fewer than ten. The chain has TRBV11-2 and TRBJ1-5; D might be TRBD1 (5 bases). The CDR3 contains 13 residues. Germline CDR1 reads SGHAT; CDR2 reads FQNNGV. V lost 5 bases to trimming and J lost 2 bases, with 7 bases between them. The CDR3, as DNA: TGTGCCAGCAGCGCACAGGGCAATCAGCCCCAGCATTTT. Translation: CASSAQGNQPQHF. Supplemented by reference TRBV11-2 and TRBJ1-5, the full variable domain reads EAGVAQSPRYKIIEKRQSVAFWCNPISGHATLYWYQQILGQGPKLLIQFQNNGVVDDSQLPKDRFSAERLKGVDSTLKIQPAKLEDSAVYLCASSAQGNQPQHFGDGTRLSIL.

V gene TRBV2 combines with J gene TRBJ2-7, with D unresolved. V was pared by 7 bases and J by 2 bases, with 6 bases between. This CDR3 is 11 amino acids long. Germline V CDR1 and CDR2: SNHLY, FYNNEI. The CDR3: CASIQAYEQYF. The CDR3 DNA is TGTGCCAGCATTCAGGCCTACGAGCAGTACTTC.

The chain is built from TRBV7-2 and TRBJ2-1, with D perhaps matching TRBD2 (5 bases). This CDR3 has 16 amino acids. Germline V gene lookup returns CDR1 SGHTA and CDR2 FQGNSA. Trimming cost V 5 bases and J 4 bases, with 18 bases left between them. Written as DNA, the CDR3 is TGTGCCAGCAGCCCCGCTGGCGCTACTAGGTACAATGAGCAGTTCTTC. It translates to CASSPAGATRYNEQFF.

V usage is TRBV28 and J usage is TRBJ2-4; tentatively, D is TRBD2 (6 bases). The CDR3 loop spans 15 amino acids. Trimming pared 5 bases from V and 0 bases from J, leaving 11 bases between. The germline V gene encodes CDR1 MDHEN and CDR2 SYDVKM. The CDR3 here is CASSRLVLAKNIQYF. CDR3 coding DNA: TGTGCCAGCAGTCGACTAGTCCTAGCCAAAAACATTCAGTACTTC.

This rearrangement joins TRBV18 to TRBJ2-7; 7 bases fit TRBD1. The length of the CDR3 is 14 residues. Unmatched junction bases numbered 4, after V lost 2 bases and J lost 3 bases. Germline CDR1 reads KGHSH; CDR2 reads LQKENI. CDR3 nucleotide sequence: TGTGCCAGCTCACCAATACAGGGGATCTACGAGCAGTACTTC. Protein: CASSPIQGIYEQYF.

There are a few counts of this clone. The chain uses TRBV2 and TRBJ1-2; 7 bases map to TRBD1. The CDR3 spans 16 residues. Germline values: CDR1 SNHLY, CDR2 FYNNEI. J lost 1 base, V lost 6 bases, and 11 bases had no gene match. The CDR3 DNA reads as TGTGCCAGCAGCAGGATCTTTGGGACAGTTAACTATGGCTACACCTTC. Translation gives CASSRIFGTVNYGYTF.

The genes are TRBV5-1 and TRBJ2-7; D possibly corresponds to TRBD1 (5 bases). Germline loops: CDR1 SGHRS, CDR2 YFSETQ. The CDR3 is 15 amino acids. V was trimmed by 0 bases and J by 5 bases, leaving 15 bases between them. The CDR3 nucleotides are TGCGCCAGCAGCTTGGGGGCAGGGAACGTGGACGAGCAGTACTTC. Translated: CASSLGAGNVDEQYF.

V is TRBV6-5 and J is TRBJ2-7; no clear D gene. CDR3 length: 10 amino acids. Germline-derived CDR1 and CDR2 are MNHEY and SVGAGI. The CDR3 region is CFRLRYEQYF. The CDR3 DNA sequence: TGTTTCCGACTCCGCTACGAGCAGTACTTC.

This clone was seen a few times. This chain links TRBV2 with TRBJ1-2, with no clear D. V shed 2 bases and J shed 4 bases, with 2 bases lying between them. CDR1 and CDR2 from the germline V gene are SNHLY and FYNNEI. The CDR3 has 11 residues. The CDR3: CASSESYGYTF. CDR3 nucleotide sequence: TGTGCCAGCAGTGAAAGCTATGGCTACACCTTC.